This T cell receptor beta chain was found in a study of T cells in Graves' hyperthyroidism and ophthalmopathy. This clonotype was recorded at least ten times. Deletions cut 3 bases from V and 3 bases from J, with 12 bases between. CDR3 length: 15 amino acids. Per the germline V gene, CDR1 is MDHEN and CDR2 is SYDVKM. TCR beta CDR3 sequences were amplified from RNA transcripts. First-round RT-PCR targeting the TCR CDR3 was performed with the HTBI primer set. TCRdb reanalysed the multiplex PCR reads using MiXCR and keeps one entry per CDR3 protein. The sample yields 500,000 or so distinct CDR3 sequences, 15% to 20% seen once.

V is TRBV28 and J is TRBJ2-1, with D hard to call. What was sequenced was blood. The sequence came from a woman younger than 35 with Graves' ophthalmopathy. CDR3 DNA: TGTGCCAGCAGTTTGGTTTCGACTGACTACAATGAGCAGTTCTTC. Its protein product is CASSLVSTDYNEQFF.